One and the same sample provided the 22 T cell receptor beta chains below, sequenced in a study of radiotherapy plus CTLA-4 blockade in lung cancer. Data came from immunoSEQ multiplex PCR; TCRdb stores just in-frame clones and leaves some out. Among some 40,000 clones listed, roughly 80% were seen once. Sequenced material: peripheral blood, taken from a patient treated with radiotherapy plus ipilimumab. These receptors came from a human donor with non-small cell lung cancer whose response to radiotherapy plus ipilimumab could not be evaluated.

V and J are TRBV27 and TRBJ1-1; 7 nucleotides agree with TRBD1. Germline CDR1 reads MNHEY; CDR2 reads SMNVEV (reference sequence). This CDR3 comprises 14 residues. Trimming took 1 base from V and 5 from J; bases not matched to a gene: 4. The CDR3 DNA sequence: TGTGCCAGCAGTTTATACAGGGGCTTTACTGAAGCTTTCTTT. It codes for CASSLYRGFTEAFF.

The rearrangement links TRBV12-1 to TRBJ1-2; TRBD1, the D gene given by the table, was not confirmed from the DNA. TRBV12-1 is termed a pseudogene. The CDR3 spans 18 residues. The CDR3 spells CASSFPMRQGRNFGGYTF. The CDR3 coding sequence is TGTGCCAGCAGCTTCCCGATGAGACAGGGGCGCAATTTCGGTGGCTACACCTTC.

This rearrangement joins TRBV19 to TRBJ1-1; 7 nucleotides match TRBD1. Germline values: CDR1 LNHDA, CDR2 SQIVND (reference sequence). The V and J ends lost 6 bases and 5 bases, in that order; junction bases with no gene match: 6. The CDR3 spans 13 residues. The CDR3 region is CASRTGVGTEAFF. Written as DNA, the CDR3 is TGTGCCAGTAGAACAGGGGTGGGAACTGAAGCTTTCTTT.

The chain is built from TRBV28 and TRBJ2-7, with 8 bases aligning to TRBD1. This CDR3 comprises 14 residues. V shed 2 bases, J shed 4 bases, and the junction held 4 bases outside the gene matches. Germline loops: CDR1 MDHEN, CDR2 SYDVKM. The CDR3 DNA sequence: TGTGCCAGCAGTTTAGGGGGACAGGTATACGAGCAGTACTTC. Translation gives CASSLGGQVYEQYF.

The chain has TRBV9 and TRBJ2-5; 10 nucleotides match TRBD2. The germline V gene has CDR1 SGDLS and CDR2 YYNGEE. The V and J ends lost 4 bases and 4 bases, in that order; junction bases with no gene match: 7. This CDR3 has 15 amino acids. CDR3 coding DNA: TGTGCCAGCAGCACAAGAGCGGGAGGGGGAGAGACCCAGTACTTC. This encodes CASSTRAGGGETQYF.

The chain couples TRBV4-3 to TRBJ1-5, with unresolved D. Trimming cost V 0 bases and J 5 bases, with 5 bases left between them. The CDR3 contains 13 residues. Germline V gives CDR1 LGHNA, CDR2 YSLEER. The CDR3 is CASSQESYQPQHF. The CDR3 nucleotides read TGCGCCAGCAGCCAAGAGTCCTATCAGCCCCAGCATTTT.

The J gene is TRBJ1-2, the V gene TRBV28; D not certain. The CDR3 extends over 13 amino acids. The germline V gene encodes CDR1 MDHEN and CDR2 SYDVKM. The V gene lost 6 bases and the J gene lost 8 bases, with 16 bases spanning the gap. CDR3 coding DNA: TGTGCCAGCAGGGCCGGGTACTATCTAGGCTACACCTTC. Amino acids: CASRAGYYLGYTF.

The rearrangement links TRBV7-3 to TRBJ2-7; D perhaps matches TRBD1 (7 bases). The V gene lost 5 bases and the J gene lost 2 bases, with 19 bases spanning the gap. The CDR3 length is 16 residues. Germline values: CDR1 SGHTA, CDR2 FQGTGA. DNA for the CDR3: TGTGCCAGCAGCCCCAGGGGGGTGGGAGGCACCTACGAGCAGTACTTC. The encoded protein is CASSPRGVGGTYEQYF.

J is TRBJ2-7 and V is TRBV9, with 7 positions matching TRBD1. Germline assignment: CDR1 SGDLS and CDR2 YYNGEE. J gave up 2 bases and V 2 bases, and 7 bases lay outside the gene matches. This CDR3 is 15 amino acids long. DNA for the CDR3: TGTGCCAGCAGCGTTGGCCCGGGACAGACCTACGAGCAGTACTTC. Translating it yields CASSVGPGQTYEQYF.

V usage is TRBV2 and J usage is TRBJ1-1; weak D call: TRBD1 (5 bases). The CDR3 runs to 13 residues. The germline gives CDR1 SNHLY, CDR2 FYNNEI. With 7 bases removed from V and 4 bases from J, the gap between germline ends came to 13 bases. This CDR3 reads CASNTERGTEAFF. DNA of the CDR3: TGTGCCAGCAATACGGAAAGGGGCACTGAAGCTTTCTTT.

The rearrangement links TRBV9 to TRBJ2-2; TRBD2 matches 10 bases. Trimming cost V 0 bases and J 0 bases; bases outside gene matches: 5. This CDR3 is built from 18 residues. The germline V gene has CDR1 SGDLS and CDR2 YYNGEE. The CDR3 sequence: CASSVDGGLAANTGELFF. CDR3 in DNA: TGTGCCAGCAGCGTAGATGGAGGACTAGCGGCGAACACCGGGGAGCTGTTTTTT.

The chain combines TRBV9 with TRBJ1-1; 9 bases are shared with TRBD1. J was trimmed by 7 bases and V by 4 bases; bases with no gene match: 8. Germline V lookup: CDR1 SGDLS, CDR2 YYNGEE. The CDR3 runs to 14 residues. The CDR3 region is CASSFPQTGGEAFF. The CDR3 coding sequence is TGTGCCAGCAGCTTCCCTCAGACAGGGGGTGAAGCTTTCTTT.

The V gene is TRBV7-9, the J gene TRBJ2-3, with 9 nucleotides matching TRBD2. This CDR3 contains 17 residues. With 5 bases clipped from V and 7 bases from J, the junction kept 16 bases outside the gene matches. CDR1 and CDR2 from the germline V gene are SEHNR and FQNEAQ (reference sequence). CDR3 region: CASSTPLGREGPYTQYF. The CDR3 nucleotides read TGTGCCAGCAGCACCCCCTTAGGGCGGGAGGGCCCGTATACGCAGTATTTT. Drawing the rest from reference TRBV7-9 and TRBJ2-3, the complete variable domain is DTGVSQNPRHKITKRGQNVTFRCDPISEHNRLYWYRQTLGQGPEFLTYFQNEAQLEKSRLLSDRFSAERPKGSFSTLEIQRTEQGDSAMYLCASSTPLGREGPYTQYFGPGTRLTVL.

As DNA, the CDR3 is TGTGCCAGCAGCTTGGTAACGTGGACAGGGAACACTGAAGCTTTCTTT. Its protein is CASSLVTWTGNTEAFF. V is TRBV5-6 and J is TRBJ1-1; 7 bases align to TRBD1. Germline lookup yields CDR1 SGHDT and CDR2 YYEEEE. The CDR3 consists of 16 residues. V gave up 0 bases and J gave up 1 base; unmatched junction bases: 6. The full variable domain, rest sourced from reference TRBV5-6 and TRBJ1-1, is DAGVTQSPTHLIKTRGQQVTLRCSPKSGHDTVSWYQQALGQGPQFIFQYYEEEERQRGNFPDRFSGHQFPNYSSELNVNALLLGDSALYLCASSLVTWTGNTEAFFGQGTRLTVV.

The J gene is TRBJ2-1, the V gene TRBV19; 12 bases align to TRBD2. Trimming took 6 bases from V and 4 from J; bases not matched to a gene: 4. The CDR3 totals 15 residues. Germline V gene sequence: CDR1 LNHDA, CDR2 SQIVND (reference sequence). CDR3 nucleotides: TGTGCCAGTAGAGGACTAGCGGGACAGTACAATGAGCAGTTCTTC. Protein sequence: CASRGLAGQYNEQFF.

The CDR3 is CASSLEGQINSPLHF. In nucleotides, the CDR3 is TGTGCCAGCAGTTTAGAGGGACAGATTAATTCACCCCTCCACTTT. The V and J genes are TRBV27 and TRBJ1-6, with TRBD1 matching 7 bases. In germline, CDR1 is MNHEY, CDR2 SMNVEV (reference sequence). The CDR3 spans 15 residues. Losses at the gene ends were 2 bases for V and 6 bases for J; bases not matched to a gene: 4.

The chain joins TRBV7-2 to TRBJ2-7, with 10 bases identical to TRBD1. With 4 bases clipped from V and 5 bases from J, the junction kept 20 bases outside the gene matches. The CDR3 consists of 19 residues. CDR1 and CDR2 (germline): SGHTA, FQGNSA. The CDR3 loop is CASSSRSPGQGSVGHEQYF. The CDR3, as DNA: TGTGCCAGCAGCTCTAGATCGCCGGGACAGGGGAGCGTTGGGCACGAGCAGTACTTC.

This clone was observed a handful of times. V gene TRBV6-4 combines with J gene TRBJ2-3, with D possibly being TRBD1 (6 bases). This CDR3 contains 14 residues. CDR1 and CDR2 (germline): MRHNA, SNTAGT. The V end was cut by 7 bases, the J end by 4 bases, with 15 bases between. The CDR3 sequence: CASKETGGSDTQYF. In DNA, the CDR3 is TGTGCCAGCAAGGAGACAGGAGGCTCAGATACGCAGTATTTT.

This clone was counted a few times. The genes are TRBV14 and TRBJ1-1, with TRBD1 matching 10 bases. The germline V gene has CDR1 SGHDN and CDR2 FVKESK. With V trimmed by 1 base and J by 7 bases, 3 bases remained unmatched. The CDR3 consists of 14 residues. CDR3 in DNA: TGTGCCAGCAGCCAAGGACAGGGGGCGAATGAAGCTTTCTTT. Translating it yields CASSQGQGANEAFF. Together with reference TRBV14 and TRBJ1-1, the CDR3 gives the full variable domain: EAGVTQFPSHSVIEKGQTVTLRCDPISGHDNLYWYRRVMGKEIKFLLHFVKESKQDESGMPNNRFLAERTGGTYSTLKVQPAELEDSGVYFCASSQGQGANEAFFGQGTRLTVV.

The genes are TRBV7-8 and TRBJ2-2; TRBD1 aligns across 9 bases. CDR1 and CDR2 (germline): SGHVS, FQNEAQ. Trimming cost V 6 bases and J 5 bases; bases outside gene matches: 7. The CDR3 spans 15 residues. CDR3 amino acids: CASRAGQGSTGELFF. The CDR3 DNA is TGTGCCAGCAGAGCGGGACAGGGTTCAACCGGGGAGCTGTTTTTT.

The table lists this clone with a few counts. The chain recombines TRBV11-2 with TRBJ2-2, with 9 bases that match TRBD2. The CDR3 sequence is 15 residues long. The trim removed 1 base at V and 5 bases at J, leaving 2 bases unmatched. The germline V gene encodes CDR1 SGHAT and CDR2 FQNNGV. CDR3 in DNA: TGTGCCAGCAGCTTAGGACTAGCGGTTACCGGGGAGCTGTTTTTT. This gives the protein CASSLGLAVTGELFF. Complete variable domain (other parts from reference TRBV11-2 and TRBJ2-2): EAGVAQSPRYKIIEKRQSVAFWCNPISGHATLYWYQQILGQGPKLLIQFQNNGVVDDSQLPKDRFSAERLKGVDSTLKIQPAKLEDSAVYLCASSLGLAVTGELFFGEGSRLTVL.

V gene TRBV19 combines with J gene TRBJ1-2; tentatively, D is TRBD1 (6 bases). Germline V CDR1 and CDR2: LNHDA, SQIVND (reference sequence). The V and J ends lost 2 bases and 10 bases respectively, with 14 bases between them. There are 13 residues in the CDR3. The CDR3 DNA reads as TGTGCCAGTAGTATAAACAGGGTGACCGTCTACACCTTC. Encoded protein: CASSINRVTVYTF. Complete variable domain (other parts from reference TRBV19 and TRBJ1-2): DGGITQSPKYLFRKEGQNVTLSCEQNLNHDAMYWYRQDPGQGLRLIYYSQIVNDFQKGDIAEGYSVSREKKESFPLTVTSAQKNPTAFYLCASSINRVTVYTFGSGTRLTVV.